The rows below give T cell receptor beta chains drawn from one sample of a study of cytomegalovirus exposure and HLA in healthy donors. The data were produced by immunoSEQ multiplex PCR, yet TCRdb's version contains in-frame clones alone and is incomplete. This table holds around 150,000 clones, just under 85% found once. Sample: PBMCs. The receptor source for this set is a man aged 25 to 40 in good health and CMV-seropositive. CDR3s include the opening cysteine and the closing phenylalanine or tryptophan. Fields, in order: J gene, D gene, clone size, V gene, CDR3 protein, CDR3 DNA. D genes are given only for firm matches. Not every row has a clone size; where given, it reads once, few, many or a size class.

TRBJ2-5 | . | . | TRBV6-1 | CASSVDFQETQYF | TGTGCCAGCAGTGTTGACTTTCAAGAGACCCAGTACTTC
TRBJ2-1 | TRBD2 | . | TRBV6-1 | CASSEGTSGGSSYNEQFF | TGTGCCAGCAGTGAAGGGACTAGCGGGGGGAGCTCCTACAATGAGCAGTTCTTC
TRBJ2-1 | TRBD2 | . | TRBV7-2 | CASRPRLAGGPYNEQFF | TGTGCCAGCAGGCCCCGACTAGCGGGAGGGCCCTACAATGAGCAGTTCTTC
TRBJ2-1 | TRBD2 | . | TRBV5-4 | CASSSTSGSNEQFF | TGTGCCAGCAGCTCGACTAGCGGGAGTAATGAGCAGTTCTTC
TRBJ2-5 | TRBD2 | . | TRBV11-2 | CASSLAGGLQETQYF | TGTGCCAGCAGCTTAGCGGGAGGCCTCCAAGAGACCCAGTACTTC
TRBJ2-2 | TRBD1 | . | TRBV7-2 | CASSRDRGLAGELFF | TGTGCCAGCAGCCGGGACAGGGGATTAGCCGGGGAGCTGTTTTTT
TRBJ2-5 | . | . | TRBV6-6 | CASSRQETQYF | TGTGCCAGCAGTCGCCAAGAGACCCAGTACTTC
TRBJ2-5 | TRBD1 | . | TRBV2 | CASSLRTGNGETQYF | TGTGCCAGCAGTCTTAGGACAGGGAATGGAGAGACCCAGTACTTC
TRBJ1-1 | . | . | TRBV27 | CASSSLGRGEVRDTEAFF | TGTGCCAGCAGTTCCTTGGGGAGGGGCGAGGTGAGGGACACTGAAGCTTTCTTT
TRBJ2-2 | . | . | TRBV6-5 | CASSYSGRGFSGELFF | TGTGCCAGCAGTTACTCGGGCAGGGGTTTTAGCGGGGAGCTGTTTTTT
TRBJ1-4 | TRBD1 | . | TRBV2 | CASTRGQVAQEKLFF | TGTGCCAGCACGAGGGGACAGGTGGCCCAAGAAAAACTGTTTTTT
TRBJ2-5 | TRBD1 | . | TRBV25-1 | CASSDPRQGSQETQYF | TGTGCCAGCAGTGACCCCAGACAGGGGAGCCAAGAGACCCAGTACTTC
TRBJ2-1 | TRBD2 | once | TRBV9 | CASSALVAGGLNNEQFF | TGTGCCAGCAGCGCCCTTGTAGCGGGAGGCCTTAACAATGAGCAGTTCTTC
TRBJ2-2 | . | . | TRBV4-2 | CASSQDAAYTGELFF | TGTGCCAGCAGCCAAGATGCAGCGTACACCGGGGAGCTGTTTTTT
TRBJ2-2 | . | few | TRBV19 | CASSIGGGELFF | TGTGCCAGTAGTATAGGAGGCGGGGAGCTGTTTTTT
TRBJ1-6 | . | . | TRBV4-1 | CASSQGTDRNNSPLHF | TGCGCCAGCAGCCAAGGCACCGACAGGAATAATTCACCCCTCCACTTT
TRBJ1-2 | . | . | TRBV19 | CASSISQGPYGYTF | TGTGCCAGTAGTATATCTCAGGGGCCCTATGGCTACACCTTC
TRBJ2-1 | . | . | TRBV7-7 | CASSPAFRVNEQFF | TGTGCCAGCAGCCCGGCGTTCAGGGTTAATGAGCAGTTCTTC
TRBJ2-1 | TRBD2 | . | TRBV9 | CASSASSGGASEQFF | TGTGCCAGCAGCGCTTCTAGCGGGGGGGCATCTGAGCAGTTCTTC
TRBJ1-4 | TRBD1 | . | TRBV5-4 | CASSRQGQGKEKLFF | TGTGCCAGCAGCCGACAAGGACAGGGTAAAGAAAAACTGTTTTTT
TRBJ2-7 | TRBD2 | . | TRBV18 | CASSPPLAGGPYEQYF | TGTGCCAGCTCACCACCGTTAGCGGGGGGACCTTACGAGCAGTACTTC
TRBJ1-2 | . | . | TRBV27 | CASSSSTATNYGYTF | .
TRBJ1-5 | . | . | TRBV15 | CATSRVGEGNQPQHF | TGTGCCACCAGCAGAGTGGGTGAGGGCAATCAGCCCCAGCATTTT
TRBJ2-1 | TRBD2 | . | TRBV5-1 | CASSLEPSGRGEQFF | TGCGCCAGCAGCTTGGAGCCTAGCGGGAGGGGCGAGCAGTTCTTC
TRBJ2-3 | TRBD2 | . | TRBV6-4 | CASSVRGGGTDTQYF | TGTGCCAGCAGTGTCCGGGGGGGCGGCACAGATACGCAGTATTTT
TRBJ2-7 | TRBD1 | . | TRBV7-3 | CASSLSAGTDYEQYF | TGTGCCAGCAGCCTCTCCGCCGGGACAGACTACGAGCAGTACTTC
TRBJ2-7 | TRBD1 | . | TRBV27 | CASSFLDRTHEQYF | TGTGCCAGCAGTTTTCTGGACAGGACCCACGAGCAGTACTTC
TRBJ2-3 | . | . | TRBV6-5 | CASSPDPSSLPQYF | TGTGCCAGCAGTCCCGACCCCTCTAGTCTCCCGCAGTATTTT
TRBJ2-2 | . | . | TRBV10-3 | CAIKDTYTGELFF | TGTGCCATCAAAGACACATACACCGGGGAGCTGTTTTTT
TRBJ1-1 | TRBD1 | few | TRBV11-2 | CASSLGTETEAFF | TGTGCCAGCAGCCTCGGGACAGAGACTGAAGCTTTCTTT
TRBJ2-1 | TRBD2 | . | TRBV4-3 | CASSEEWLAGPSSYNEQFF | TGCGCCAGCAGCGAAGAGTGGCTAGCGGGTCCTAGCTCCTACAATGAGCAGTTCTTC
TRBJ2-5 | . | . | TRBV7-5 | CVRSPNRRWETQYF | TGTGTCAGAAGCCCAAATAGGAGATGGGAGACCCAGTACTTC
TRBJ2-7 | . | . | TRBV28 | CASSLAGNEQYF | TGTGCCAGCAGTTTAGCAGGGAACGAGCAGTACTTC
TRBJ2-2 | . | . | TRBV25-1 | CASSERGGNTGELFF | TGTGCCAGCAGTGAACGAGGCGGGAACACCGGGGAGCTATTTTTT
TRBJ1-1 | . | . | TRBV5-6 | CASTSLGHLNTEAFF | TGTGCCAGCACCTCCTTGGGACACTTGAACACTGAAGCTTTCTTT
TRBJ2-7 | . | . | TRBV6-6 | CASSYGQVGLGEQYF | TGTGCCAGCAGTTATGGGCAGGTCGGCCTGGGTGAGCAGTACTTC
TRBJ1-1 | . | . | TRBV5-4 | CASSSNGGTNTEAFF | TGTGCCAGCAGTTCCAACGGGGGGACGAACACTGAAGCTTTCTTT
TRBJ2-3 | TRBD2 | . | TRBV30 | CAWSVRWTRSSTDTQYF | TGTGCCTGGAGTGTACGTTGGACTAGGAGTAGCACAGATACGCAGTATTTT
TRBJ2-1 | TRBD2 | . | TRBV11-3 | CASSLGTSGHNEQFF | TGTGCCAGCAGCTTGGGGACTAGCGGGCACAATGAGCAGTTCTTC
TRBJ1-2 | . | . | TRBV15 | CATRLGGTNYGYTF | TGTGCCACCAGACTAGGGGGAACTAACTATGGCTACACCTTC
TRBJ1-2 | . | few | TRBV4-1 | CASSQDPGDLYGYTF | TGCGCCAGCAGCCAGGATCCAGGGGACCTTTATGGCTACACCTTC
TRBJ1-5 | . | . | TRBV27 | CASSFGGGKSNQPQHF | TGTGCCAGCAGTTTTGGCGGGGGGAAGAGCAATCAGCCCCAGCATTTT
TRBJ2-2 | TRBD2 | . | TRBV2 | CASSEVSGGVTGELFF | TGTGCCAGCAGTGAAGTCAGCGGGGGGGTGACCGGGGAGCTGTTTTTT
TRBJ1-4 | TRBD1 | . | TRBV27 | CASSAYGTGGPDAEKLFF | TGTGCCAGCAGTGCCTACGGGACAGGGGGGCCTGATGCCGAAAAACTGTTTTTT
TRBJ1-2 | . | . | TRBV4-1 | CASSQGPGTHYGYTF | TGCGCCAGCAGCCAAGGGCCGGGAACCCACTATGGCTACACCTTC
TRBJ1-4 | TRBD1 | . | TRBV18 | CASSPGQGSGEKLFF | TGTGCCAGCTCACCCGGACAGGGGTCGGGAGAAAAACTGTTTTTT
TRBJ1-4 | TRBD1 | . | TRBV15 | CATSRDRGLDEKLFF | TGTGCCACCAGCAGGGACAGGGGGCTCGATGAAAAACTGTTTTTT
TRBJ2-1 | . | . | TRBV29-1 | CSVEVSGTDYNEQFF | TGCAGCGTTGAAGTATCCGGGACTGATTACAATGAGCAGTTCTTC
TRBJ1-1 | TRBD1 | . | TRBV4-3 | CASSQELTGGATEAFF | TGCGCCAGCAGCCAAGAGTTGACAGGGGGTGCAACTGAAGCTTTCTTT
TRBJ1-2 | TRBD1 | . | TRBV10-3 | CAISPLSSGQGARGYTF | TGTGCCATCAGCCCCTTGAGTTCGGGACAGGGGGCTCGAGGCTACACCTTC
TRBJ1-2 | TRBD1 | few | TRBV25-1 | CASMRTGQGGYTF | TGTGCCAGCATGCGGACAGGGCAGGGTGGCTACACCTTC
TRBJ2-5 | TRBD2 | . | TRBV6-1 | CASSERRGSGRAEETQYF | TGTGCCAGCAGTGAAAGGCGGGGTAGCGGGAGGGCGGAGGAGACCCAGTACTTC
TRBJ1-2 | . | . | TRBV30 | CAWTPETNYGYTF | TGTGCCTGGACCCCAGAAACTAACTATGGCTACACCTTC
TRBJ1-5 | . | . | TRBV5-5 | CASSLAPGWINQPQHF | TGTGCCAGCAGCTTGGCCCCAGGGTGGATCAATCAGCCCCAGCATTTT
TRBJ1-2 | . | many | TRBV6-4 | CASSDQQRQARGNYGYTF | TGTGCCAGCAGTGACCAACAAAGACAGGCCCGCGGCAACTATGGCTACACCTTC